This T cell receptor (beta chain) was sequenced in a study of blood T cells in healthy people across ages. General study results and limits: Unsorted PBMC input precluded a conclusive naive versus antigen-experienced comparison.

Comments on this clonotype: Its matching antigen is unknown.

Each donor's blood draw was roughly 10 milliliters of peripheral blood. A minimum of 6 micrograms of total RNA was extracted per sample. Next came a second PCR, run for about 6 to 12 cycles, which used a sample-barcoded 5' primer along with a J-beta primer mix. TCRdb reprocessed the 5' RACE reads via MiXCR and lists one record per CDR3 protein. The sample holds fewer than 2 million distinct CDR3 sequences, more than 35% seen once. Input material: blood. The origin of this receptor is a human donor in good health.

The CDR3 DNA is TGCGCCAGCAGCCAAGAGAGATTCACAGATACGCAGTATTTT. This translates into CASSQERFTDTQYF. The chain recombines TRBV4-3 with TRBJ2-3; D is undetermined. The CDR3 is 14 amino acids. V was cut by 0 bases and J by 2 bases, with 6 bases left in between. The germline gives CDR1 LGHNA, CDR2 YSLEER.